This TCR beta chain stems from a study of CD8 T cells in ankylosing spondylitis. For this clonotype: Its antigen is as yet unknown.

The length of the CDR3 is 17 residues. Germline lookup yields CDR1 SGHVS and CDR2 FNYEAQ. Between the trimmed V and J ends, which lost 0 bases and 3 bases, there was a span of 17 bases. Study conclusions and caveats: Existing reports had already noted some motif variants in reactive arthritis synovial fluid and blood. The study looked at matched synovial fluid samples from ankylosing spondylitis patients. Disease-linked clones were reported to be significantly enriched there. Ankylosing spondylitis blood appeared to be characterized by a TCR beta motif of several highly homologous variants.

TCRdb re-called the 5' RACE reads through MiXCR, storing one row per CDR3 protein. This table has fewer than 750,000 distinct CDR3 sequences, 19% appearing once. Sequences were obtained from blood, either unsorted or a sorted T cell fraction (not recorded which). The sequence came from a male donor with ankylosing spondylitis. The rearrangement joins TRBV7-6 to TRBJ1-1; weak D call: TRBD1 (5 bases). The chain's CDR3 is CASSLAQGLGGDTEAFF. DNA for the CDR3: TGTGCCAGCAGCTTAGCGCAGGGCCTCGGAGGGGACACTGAAGCTTTCTTT.